This T cell receptor (beta chain) was captured in a study of blood T cell repertoires in COVID-19. Across the study: Researchers got acute and convalescent COVID-19 samples from the United States, Italy and Spain. Sample material is recorded as cDNA or gDNA derived from T cells, B-cell-depleted T cells, or PBMCs.

This CDR3 region has 14 residues. Trimming took 0 bases from V and 2 from J; bases not matched to a gene: 3. Germline V gene lookup returns CDR1 GTSNPN and CDR2 SVGIG (reference sequence). As handled by the study authors: Amplification with reference gene primers provided the estimates of nucleated cell counts. The table came from immunoSEQ multiplex PCR; TCRdb's copy has only in-frame clones and leaves some out. V and J calls and clone size are as listed in that table; D and trimming were resolved from the DNA. Counted here are tens of thousands of clones, over 70% occurring once; the ten biggest clones make up over 15%.

The sequence was collected from a woman aged 55-70 years with acute or convalescent COVID-19. Sequenced sample: peripheral blood. This chain connects TRBV30 to TRBJ2-7; TRBD2 matches 8 bases. The CDR3 is CAWSVNGRAYEQYF. The CDR3 DNA reads as TGTGCCTGGAGTGTAAACGGGAGGGCCTACGAGCAGTACTTC.